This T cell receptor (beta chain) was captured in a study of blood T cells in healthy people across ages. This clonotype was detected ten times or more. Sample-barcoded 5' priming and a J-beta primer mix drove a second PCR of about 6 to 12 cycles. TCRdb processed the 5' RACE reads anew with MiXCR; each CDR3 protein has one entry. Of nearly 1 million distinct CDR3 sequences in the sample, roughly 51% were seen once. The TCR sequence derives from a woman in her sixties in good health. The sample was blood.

The CDR3 protein is CSVRQDSYEQYF. The CDR3 DNA reads as TGCAGCGTCCGACAGGATTCCTACGAGCAGTACTTC. The chain couples TRBV29-1 to TRBJ2-7, with D possibly TRBD1 on 6 matching bases. CDR1 and CDR2 (germline): SQVTM, ANQGSEA. The CDR3 is 12 residues long. V lost 6 bases and J 1 base, leaving 10 bases between the germline ends.